This entry is about one T cell receptor (beta chain). CDR3 regions were amplified by Arm-PCR using iRepertoire HTBI primers to build TCR beta libraries. From the multiplex PCR reads, TCRdb called clonotypes with MiXCR, one entry per CDR3 protein. The sample lists 450,000 to 600,000 distinct CDR3 sequences; 15% to 20% were seen once. The sample originates from a study of regulatory T cells in long-lasting Graves disease. Time point of the sample: newly diagnosed GD, antithyroid drugs for less than 3 months. RNA isolated from PBMCs was used to make the TCR library. These data also formed part of another study, on T cells in Graves' hyperthyroidism and ophthalmopathy.

The receptor was derived from a man in his forties with Graves disease. The sequencing used peripheral blood mononuclear cells (PBMCs), collected at new diagnosis, from a patient treated with antithyroid drugs.

The CDR3 protein is CASRPFGWREGTDTQYF. The CDR3 nucleotides read TGTGCCAGCAGGCCCTTTGGTTGGCGGGAGGGTACAGATACGCAGTATTTT. The V and J genes are TRBV7-9 and TRBJ2-3; 9 bases fit TRBD2. V dropped 6 bases and J dropped 3; count of bases not matched to a gene: 13. The V gene's germline CDR1 is SEHNR and CDR2 FQNEAQ (reference sequence). The CDR3 is made up of 17 amino acids.